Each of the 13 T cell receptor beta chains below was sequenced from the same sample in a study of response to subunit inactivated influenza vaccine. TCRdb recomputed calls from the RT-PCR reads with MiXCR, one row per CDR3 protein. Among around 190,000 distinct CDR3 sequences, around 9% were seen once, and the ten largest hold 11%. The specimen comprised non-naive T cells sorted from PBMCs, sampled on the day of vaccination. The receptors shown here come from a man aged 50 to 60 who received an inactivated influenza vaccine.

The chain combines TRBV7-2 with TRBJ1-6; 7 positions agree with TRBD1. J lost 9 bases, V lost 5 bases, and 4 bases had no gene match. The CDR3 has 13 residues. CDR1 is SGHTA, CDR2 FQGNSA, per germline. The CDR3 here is CASSPRQGSPLHF. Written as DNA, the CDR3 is TGTGCCAGCAGCCCTCGACAGGGTTCACCCCTCCACTTT.

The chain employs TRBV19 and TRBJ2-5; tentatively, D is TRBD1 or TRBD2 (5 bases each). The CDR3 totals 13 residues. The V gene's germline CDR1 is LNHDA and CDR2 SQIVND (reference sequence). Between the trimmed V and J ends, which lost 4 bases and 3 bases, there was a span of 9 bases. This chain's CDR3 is CASSRGAEETQYF. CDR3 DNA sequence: TGTGCCAGTAGTAGAGGGGCGGAAGAGACCCAGTACTTC.

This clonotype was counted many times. The CDR3 coding sequence is TGTGCCAGCAGGACACAGGGGGATAATTCACCCCTCCACTTT. Amino acid sequence: CASRTQGDNSPLHF. V usage is TRBV7-9 and J usage is TRBJ1-6; 8 bases are shared with TRBD1. The CDR3 spans 14 residues. Germline CDR1 and CDR2: SEHNR and FQNEAQ (reference sequence). V trimming: 6 bases; J trimming: 5 bases; junction bases outside the gene matches: 3.

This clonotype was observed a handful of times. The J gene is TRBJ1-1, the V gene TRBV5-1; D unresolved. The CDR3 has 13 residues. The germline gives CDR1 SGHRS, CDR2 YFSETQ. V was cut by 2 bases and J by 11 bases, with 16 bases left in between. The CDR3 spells CASSFSQDVVAFF. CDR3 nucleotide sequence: TGCGCCAGCAGCTTTAGTCAGGATGTAGTCGCTTTCTTT.

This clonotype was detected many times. CDR3 DNA sequence: TGTGCCAGCAGTTTATTAGGGGCCCTCTACGAGCAGTACTTC. Encoded protein: CASSLLGALYEQYF. The V gene is TRBV28, the J gene TRBJ2-7; TRBD1 might be the D (5 bases). Trimming pared 1 base from V and 3 bases from J, leaving 10 bases between. This CDR3 has 14 amino acids. Germline CDR1 MDHEN, CDR2 SYDVKM.

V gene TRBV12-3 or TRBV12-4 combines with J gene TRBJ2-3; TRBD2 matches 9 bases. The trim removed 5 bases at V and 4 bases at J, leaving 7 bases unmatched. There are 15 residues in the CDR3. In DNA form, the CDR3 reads TGTGCCAGCAGTACGCGGGGGGGCCAGGCAGATACGCAGTATTTT. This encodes CASSTRGGQADTQYF.

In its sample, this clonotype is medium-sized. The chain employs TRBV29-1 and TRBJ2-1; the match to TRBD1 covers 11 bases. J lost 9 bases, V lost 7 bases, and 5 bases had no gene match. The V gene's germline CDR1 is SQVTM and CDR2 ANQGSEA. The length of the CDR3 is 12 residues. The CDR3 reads CSAGQGAGEQFF. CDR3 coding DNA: TGCAGCGCCGGACAGGGGGCTGGTGAGCAGTTCTTC.

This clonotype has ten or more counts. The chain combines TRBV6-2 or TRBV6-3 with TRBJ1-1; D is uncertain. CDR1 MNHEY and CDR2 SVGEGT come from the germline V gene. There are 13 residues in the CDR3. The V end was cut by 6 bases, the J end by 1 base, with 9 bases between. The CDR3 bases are TGTGCCAGCAGCAGGACGGGGAACACTGAAGCTTTCTTT. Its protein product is CASSRTGNTEAFF.

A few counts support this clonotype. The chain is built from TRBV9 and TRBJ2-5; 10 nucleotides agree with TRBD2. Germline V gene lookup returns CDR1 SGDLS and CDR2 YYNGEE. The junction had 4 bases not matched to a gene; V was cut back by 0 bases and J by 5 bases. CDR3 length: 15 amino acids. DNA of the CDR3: TGTGCCAGCAGCGTAGATAATAGCGGGGGGGAGACCCAGTACTTC. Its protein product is CASSVDNSGGETQYF.

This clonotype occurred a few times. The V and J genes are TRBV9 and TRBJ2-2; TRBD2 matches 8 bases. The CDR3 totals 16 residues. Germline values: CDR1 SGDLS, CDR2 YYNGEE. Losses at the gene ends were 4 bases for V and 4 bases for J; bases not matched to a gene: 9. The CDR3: CASSSSSGVATGELFF. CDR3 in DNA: TGTGCCAGCAGCTCAAGTAGCGGGGTCGCCACCGGGGAGCTGTTTTTT.

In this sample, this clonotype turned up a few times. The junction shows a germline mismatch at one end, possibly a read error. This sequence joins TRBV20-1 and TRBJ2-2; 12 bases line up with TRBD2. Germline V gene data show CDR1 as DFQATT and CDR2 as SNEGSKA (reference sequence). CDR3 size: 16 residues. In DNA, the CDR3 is TGCAGTGTTAGACGCTCTAGCGGGAGGGGAACCGGGGAGCTGTTTTTT. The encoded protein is CSVRRSSGRGTGELFF.

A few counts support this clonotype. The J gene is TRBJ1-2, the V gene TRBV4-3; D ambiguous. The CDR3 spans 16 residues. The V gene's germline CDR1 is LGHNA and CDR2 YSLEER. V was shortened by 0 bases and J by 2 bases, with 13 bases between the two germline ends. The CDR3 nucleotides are TGCGCCAGCAGCCAAGAGTATACGGCATTAAACTATGGCTACACCTTC. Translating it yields CASSQEYTALNYGYTF.

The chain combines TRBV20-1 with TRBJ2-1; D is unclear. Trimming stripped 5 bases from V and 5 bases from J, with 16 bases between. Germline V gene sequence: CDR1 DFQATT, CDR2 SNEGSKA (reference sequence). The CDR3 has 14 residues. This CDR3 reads CSAPTETSHNEQFF. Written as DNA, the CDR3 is TGCAGTGCTCCGACGGAGACTTCGCACAATGAGCAGTTCTTC.